The present TCR beta chain was sequenced within a study of OX40 agonist ivuxolimab in advanced cancers. About the research overall: An agonistic human IgG2 monoclonal antibody against OX40 (CD134) was given. Past anti-PD-1, anti-PD-L1 or anti-CTLA-4 therapy was accepted, and roughly 42% had received some. Study-level results: Partial responders treated at 0.1-3.0 mg/kg exhibited clonal expansion among the lowest measured.

This clone was detected only once. What it recognizes is unknown. The CDR3 is 14 amino acids. Germline V lookup: CDR1 SGHRS, CDR2 YFSETQ. With V trimmed by 3 bases and J by 7 bases, 3 bases remained unmatched. Libraries were prepared by immunoSEQ multiplex PCR; TCRdb keeps only in-frame clonotypes and omits some of them. There are 130,000 or so clones in the sample; 75% to 95% occur only once, and approximately 1.1% lies in the top ten. The clonotype was recovered from an adult with an advanced solid tumor such as melanoma, head and neck, liver or kidney cancer. This rearrangement joins TRBV5-1 to TRBJ1-4; TRBD1 aligns across 10 bases. Material: CD4+ or CD8+ T cells sorted from blood, obtained in a trial of the OX40 agonist ivuxolimab. CDR3 DNA sequence: TGCGCCAGCAGCTCGGACAGGGGGTTTGAAAAACTGTTTTTT. This translates into CASSSDRGFEKLFF.